A selection of T cell receptor beta chains follows, all from one sample in a study of a mutant IDH1 vaccine in newly diagnosed glioma. Sequencing used immunoSEQ multiplex PCR; TCRdb keeps in-frame clones, though not all of them. The top ten hold under 6% of the sample, which has some 58,000 clones, roughly 76% seen once. These TCRs' antigens remain unknown. Specimen: PBMCs, collected from a glioma patient whose treatment included an IDH1 peptide vaccine. Every receptor here comes from a man aged 40-55 years with glioma. CDR3s include the opening cysteine and the closing phenylalanine or tryptophan. Each record gives: D gene, V gene, clone size, J gene, CDR3 protein, CDR3 DNA. The D gene is left open where the match is weak. Clone size, where shown, is once, few, many, or a class for clones that have expanded.

-	TRBV5-8	-	TRBJ2-4	CASSPRGVAKNIQYF	TGTGCCAGCAGCCCGCGGGGAGTAGCCAAAAACATTCAGTACTTC
TRBD1	TRBV19	-	TRBJ1-2	CASTANRGVPGVYGYTF	TGTGCCAGTACCGCTAACAGGGGAGTCCCGGGAGTCTATGGCTACACCTTC
-	TRBV2	-	TRBJ1-3	CASNRGPSGNTIYF	TGTGCCAGCAACCGGGGACCCTCTGGAAACACCATATATTTT
TRBD1	TRBV7-8	-	TRBJ1-5	CASSLAGTGESVQPQHF	TGTGCCAGCAGCTTAGCGGGGACAGGGGAAAGTGTTCAGCCCCAGCATTTT
TRBD1	TRBV5-4	-	TRBJ1-2	CASSLGQGHHGYTF	TGTGCCAGCAGCTTGGGACAGGGACATCATGGCTACACCTTC
-	TRBV18	-	TRBJ1-5	CASSPSARGDQPQHF	TGTGCCAGCTCACCATCGGCTAGGGGAGACCAGCCCCAGCATTTT
TRBD2	TRBV7-9	once	TRBJ2-1	CAYQTQTSGASYNEQFF	TGTGCCTATCAAACCCAGACTAGCGGGGCTTCCTACAATGAGCAGTTCTTC
TRBD1	TRBV19	-	TRBJ2-7	CASRGQGAAYEQYF	TGTGCCAGTAGAGGGCAGGGGGCGGCCTACGAGCAGTACTTC
-	TRBV29-1	-	TRBJ2-3	CSVIPDMSTDTRYF	TGCAGCGTGATTCCCGACATGAGCACAGATACGCGGTATTTT
TRBD2	TRBV11-2	-	TRBJ2-3	CASSSVAGGITDTQYF	TGTGCCAGCAGCTCGGTAGCGGGGGGGATCACAGATACGCAGTATTTT
-	TRBV10-3	-	TRBJ1-3	CAIKLTRDSPGNTIYF	TGTGCCATCAAGCTAACCCGGGACTCACCTGGAAACACCATATATTTT
-	TRBV4-3	few	TRBJ1-5	CASSQTDKSSQPQHF	TGCGCCAGCAGCCAGACGGACAAATCGAGTCAGCCCCAGCATTTT
-	TRBV29-1	-	TRBJ1-2	CSVGPGVYGYTF	TGCAGCGTTGGTCCAGGGGTATATGGCTACACCTTC
-	TRBV28	-	TRBJ2-5	CASSPPWGGDETQYF	TGTGCCAGCAGTCCCCCTTGGGGGGGCGACGAGACCCAGTACTTC
TRBD2	TRBV9	-	TRBJ2-3	CASSAGTSDTDTQYF	TGTGCCAGCAGCGCCGGGACTAGCGACACAGATACGCAGTATTTT
TRBD1	TRBV11-2	-	TRBJ2-7	CASSLVGTGTYEQYF	TGTGCCAGCAGCTTAGTTGGGACAGGGACCTACGAGCAGTACTTC
TRBD1	TRBV15	-	TRBJ2-4	CATSRGGQGKNIQYF	TGTGCCACCAGCAGAGGGGGACAGGGAAAAAACATTCAGTACTTC
TRBD1	TRBV6-4	medium-sized	TRBJ1-5	CASSKFPGQNQPQHF	TGTGCCAGCAGTAAGTTTCCGGGACAGAATCAGCCCCAGCATTTT
TRBD1	TRBV4-2	-	TRBJ1-5	CASSQLRQGSNQPQHF	TGTGCCAGCAGCCAACTTCGACAGGGGAGCAATCAGCCCCAGCATTTT
-	TRBV5-4	few	TRBJ2-3	CASPGEDSSDTQYF	TGTGCCAGCCCGGGGGAGGACAGCTCAGATACGCAGTATTTT
TRBD2	TRBV7-9	-	TRBJ2-2	CATPGLAGFLGELFF	TGTGCCACCCCGGGCCTAGCGGGGTTTCTCGGGGAGCTGTTTTTT
-	TRBV7-6	once	TRBJ2-1	CASSLNTASYNEQFF	TGTGCCAGCAGCTTAAACACAGCCTCCTACAATGAGCAGTTCTTC
-	TRBV6-1	-	TRBJ2-1	CASSEAGRVEQFF	TGTGCCAGCAGTGAAGCGGGGCGTGTAGAGCAGTTCTTC
TRBD1	TRBV6-6	few	TRBJ1-1	CAIRTGDNTEAFF	TGTGCCATCCGGACAGGGGACAACACTGAAGCTTTCTTT
-	TRBV5-1	-	TRBJ1-3	CASHSTSGNTIYF	TGCGCCAGCCATTCTACCTCTGGAAACACCATATATTTT
-	TRBV6-5	-	TRBJ1-1	CASSYDGPNTEAFF	TGTGCCAGCAGTTACGATGGCCCGAACACTGAAGCTTTCTTT
TRBD1	TRBV2	few	TRBJ1-1	CASSGYRGGTEAFF	TGTGCCAGCAGTGGGTACAGGGGGGGGACTGAAGCTTTCTTT
-	TRBV10-3	-	TRBJ2-1	CATNPTGQSYNEQFF	TGTGCCACCAACCCCACAGGCCAAAGCTACAATGAGCAGTTCTTC